This T cell receptor beta chain comes out of a study of technical replicates of blood from several donors. Clones were read by immunoSEQ multiplex PCR, and TCRdb kept only the in-frame ones, dropping some. The data contain fewer than 100,000 clones, approximately 96% of them singletons. Trimming cost V 1 base and J 3 bases, with 18 bases left between them. This CDR3 comprises 17 residues. The germline gives CDR1 SGHAT, CDR2 FQNNGV. The sequenced sample was T cells isolated from PBMCs. The origin of this receptor is a human donor in good health. The J gene is TRBJ1-2, the V gene TRBV11-2; D is possibly TRBD1 (5 bases). The CDR3: CASSLGPPGGIDYGYTF. DNA for the CDR3: TGTGCCAGCAGCTTAGGGCCACCGGGGGGGATAGACTATGGCTACACCTTC.